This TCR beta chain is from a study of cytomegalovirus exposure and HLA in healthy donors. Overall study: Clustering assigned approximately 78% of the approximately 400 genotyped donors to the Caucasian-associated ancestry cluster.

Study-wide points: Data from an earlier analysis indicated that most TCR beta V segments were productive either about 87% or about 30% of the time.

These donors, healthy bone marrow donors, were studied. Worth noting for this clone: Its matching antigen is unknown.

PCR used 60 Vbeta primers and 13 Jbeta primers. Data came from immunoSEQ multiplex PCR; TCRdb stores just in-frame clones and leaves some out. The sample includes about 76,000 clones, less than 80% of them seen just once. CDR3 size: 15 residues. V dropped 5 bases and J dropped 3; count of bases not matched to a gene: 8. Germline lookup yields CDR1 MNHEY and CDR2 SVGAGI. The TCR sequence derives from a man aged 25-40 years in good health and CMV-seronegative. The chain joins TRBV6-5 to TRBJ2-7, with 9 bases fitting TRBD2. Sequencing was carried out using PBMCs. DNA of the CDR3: TGTGCCAGCAGTGTTAGCGGGAGAGGATACTACGAGCAGTACTTC. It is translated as CASSVSGRGYYEQYF.